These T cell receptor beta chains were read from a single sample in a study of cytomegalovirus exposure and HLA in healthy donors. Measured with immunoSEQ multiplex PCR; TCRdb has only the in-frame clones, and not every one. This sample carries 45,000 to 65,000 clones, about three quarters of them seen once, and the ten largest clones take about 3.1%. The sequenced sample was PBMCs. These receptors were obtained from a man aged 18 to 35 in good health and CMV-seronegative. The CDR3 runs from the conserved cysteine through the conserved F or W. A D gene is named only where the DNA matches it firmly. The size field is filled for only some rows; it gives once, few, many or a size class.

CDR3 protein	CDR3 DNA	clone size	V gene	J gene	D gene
CAWSGLLGVGQFF	TGTGCCTGGAGTGGACTTCTAGGGGTGGGGCAGTTCTTC	-	TRBV30	TRBJ2-1	-
CASSVGHGSADTQYF	TGTGCCAGCAGCGTAGGACACGGGAGTGCAGATACGCAGTATTTT	-	TRBV9	TRBJ2-3	-
CASSLGLDNSPLHF	TGCGCCAGCAGCTTGGGTCTTGATAATTCACCCCTCCACTTT	-	TRBV5-1	TRBJ1-6	-
CSVERGTGEYEQYF	TGCAGCGTTGAAAGGGGGACAGGGGAATACGAGCAGTACTTC	once	TRBV29-1	TRBJ2-7	TRBD1
CASTGGRMRQETQYF	TGTGCCAGCACGGGAGGGAGGATGCGACAAGAGACCCAGTACTTC	once	TRBV6-6	TRBJ2-5	TRBD2
CASSQDLQGASYEQYF	TGCGCCAGCAGCCAAGATCTGCAGGGGGCCTCCTACGAGCAGTACTTC	-	TRBV4-3	TRBJ2-7	TRBD1
CASSRQESIAYEQYF	TGTGCCAGCAGCCGACAGGAATCCATTGCCTACGAGCAGTACTTC	few	TRBV6-6	TRBJ2-7	-
CASSPLGGEQPQHF	TGTGCCAGCAGTCCCCTCGGGGGTGAACAGCCCCAGCATTTT	-	TRBV6-6	TRBJ1-5	-
CASSRDISGNTIYF	TGTGCCAGCAGTCGGGACATCTCTGGAAACACCATATATTTT	-	TRBV7-2	TRBJ1-3	-
CASSEKGSDSGYGYTF	TGTGCCAGCAGTGAAAAGGGGTCGGACAGCGGTTATGGCTACACCTTC	-	TRBV6-1	TRBJ1-2	-
CASSLVLGVRMTEAFF	TGCGCCAGCAGCTTGGTATTAGGGGTAAGAATGACTGAAGCTTTCTTT	-	TRBV5-1	TRBJ1-1	-
CASSVGTPGGELFF	TGCGCCAGCAGTGTCGGGACTCCTGGCGGGGAGCTGTTTTTT	-	TRBV10-1	TRBJ2-2	-
CASSRANYGYTF	TGTGCCAGCAGCCGAGCTAACTATGGCTACACCTTC	-	TRBV28	TRBJ1-2	-
CASSYGTGGGFYGYTF	TGTGCCAGCAGTTACGGGACAGGGGGCGGGTTCTATGGCTACACCTTC	-	TRBV6-5	TRBJ1-2	TRBD1
CAWGQGYGYTF	TGTGCCTGGGGACAGGGCTATGGCTACACCTTC	-	TRBV30	TRBJ1-2	TRBD1
CASTNLGGGVDEQYF	TGCGCCAGCACCAATCTAGGAGGGGGCGTAGACGAGCAGTACTTC	-	TRBV4-1	TRBJ2-7	-
CASSSLDRGGGEQYF	TGTGCCAGCAGCTCCTTAGACAGGGGAGGAGGCGAGCAGTACTTC	-	TRBV7-8	TRBJ2-7	TRBD1
CASSPDRGQSTDTQYF	TGTGCCAGCAGCCCTGACAGGGGGCAAAGCACAGATACGCAGTATTTT	-	TRBV7-7	TRBJ2-3	TRBD1
CASGRNEQFF	TGTGCCAGCGGGAGGAATGAGCAGTTCTTC	-	TRBV7-8	TRBJ2-1	-
CASSLGRDTYEQYF	TGCGCCAGCAGCTTGGGACGGGACACCTACGAGCAGTACTTC	-	TRBV5-1	TRBJ2-7	-
CASSPEGQGYEQYF	TGTGCCAGCTCGCCAGAAGGACAGGGCTACGAGCAGTACTTC	-	TRBV18	TRBJ2-7	TRBD1
CASSEQGRVTGELFF	TGTGCCAGCAGCGAGCAGGGGCGCGTTACCGGGGAGCTGTTTTTT	-	TRBV2	TRBJ2-2	-
CASSSSSEKLFF	TGTGCCAGCAGTTCGAGCTCCGAAAAACTGTTTTTT	few	TRBV6-5	TRBJ1-4	-
CASSLAAVSYEQYF	TGCGCCAGCAGCTTGGCAGCGGTCTCCTACGAGCAGTACTTC	-	TRBV5-1	TRBJ2-7	-
CASSSRTGPIAGSQPQHF	TGTGCCAGCAGCTCCCGGACAGGGCCGATCGCGGGCAGCCAGCCCCAGCATTTT	-	TRBV7-2	TRBJ1-5	TRBD1
CASSYAQLNSPLHF	TGTGCCAGCAGTTACGCACAGCTTAATTCACCCCTCCACTTT	once	TRBV6-6	TRBJ1-6	-
CASSVTGGSDYGYTF	TGTGCCAGCAGTGTCACAGGGGGTTCGGACTATGGCTACACCTTC	-	TRBV7-9	TRBJ1-2	TRBD1
CASSSTTGKFGEQYF	TGTGCCAGCAGCAGCACTACAGGGAAGTTTGGCGAGCAGTACTTC	-	TRBV7-2	TRBJ2-7	-
CASSLDPGGYNSPLHF	TGTGCCAGCAGCTTAGATCCGGGGGGATATAATTCACCCCTCCACTTT	few	TRBV11-2	TRBJ1-6	-
CASSPAAAGWSYNEQFF	TGTGCCAGCAGCCCGGCCGCAGCGGGTTGGTCCTACAATGAGCAGTTCTTC	few	TRBV9	TRBJ2-1	-
CSGTSAKGTDTQYF	TGCAGCGGGACTAGCGCTAAAGGCACAGATACGCAGTATTTT	-	TRBV29-1	TRBJ2-3	TRBD2
CAYKVQGDYEQYF	TGTGCCTATAAGGTGCAGGGGGATTACGAGCAGTACTTC	once	TRBV30	TRBJ2-7	TRBD1
CASSGGPRAYTEAFF	TGTGCCTCCAGTGGGGGCCCCAGGGCCTACACTGAAGCTTTCTTT	-	TRBV7-9	TRBJ1-1	-
CATSQDIRNQPQHF	TGTGCCACCAGCCAGGACATAAGGAATCAGCCCCAGCATTTT	-	TRBV15	TRBJ1-5	-
CASSSGTPNLRGPEAFF	TGTGCCAGCAGCTCCGGGACACCCAATCTCAGGGGGCCTGAAGCTTTCTTT	-	TRBV7-9	TRBJ1-1	TRBD1
CASSSTYEQYF	TGTGCCAGCAGTTCCACCTACGAGCAGTACTTC	few	TRBV27	TRBJ2-7	-
CASSVVGAAGANVLTF	TGTGCCAGCAGTGTGGTGGGGGCGGCGGGGGCCAACGTCCTGACTTTC	-	TRBV2	TRBJ2-6	-
CASKSGLPDNEQFF	TGTGCCAGCAAATCGGGACTCCCAGACAATGAGCAGTTCTTC	-	TRBV25-1	TRBJ2-1	-
CAISESGTDNQPQHF	TGTGCCATCAGTGAGTCGGGGACAGACAATCAGCCCCAGCATTTT	-	TRBV10-3	TRBJ1-5	TRBD1